The 4 T cell receptor beta chains below come from one sample, sequenced in a study of OX40 agonist ivuxolimab in advanced cancers. Repertoires were generated with immunoSEQ multiplex PCR, while TCRdb's copy carries only in-frame clones and drops some. This table has 70,000 or so clones, more than 85% appearing once. The sample consisted of CD4+ or CD8+ T cells sorted from blood, taken in a trial of the OX40 agonist ivuxolimab. These TCRs come from an adult with an advanced solid tumor such as melanoma, head and neck, liver or kidney cancer.

The chain links TRBV10-2 to TRBJ2-3, with TRBD1 identical over 9 bases. The CDR3 runs to 15 residues. Germline CDR1 is WSHSY and CDR2 is SAAADI. Trimming cost V 8 bases and J 2 bases; bases outside gene matches: 8. The CDR3 DNA reads TGCGCCAGCGTGAGGGGACAGGGCCTCACAGATACGCAGTATTTT. Translating it yields CASVRGQGLTDTQYF.

The chain couples TRBV7-8 to TRBJ2-1; the match to TRBD2 covers 7 bases. The length of the CDR3 is 15 residues. The germline CDR1 and CDR2 sequences are SGHVS and FQNEAQ. V lost 6 bases and J lost 1; bases outside the gene matches: 6. In nucleotides, the CDR3 is TGTGCCAGCAGTGTGGACGGGGGGTCCTACAATGAGCAGTTCTTC. This codes for CASSVDGGSYNEQFF.

The chain employs TRBV4-3 and TRBJ1-1, with D possibly being TRBD1 (6 bases). Germline values: CDR1 LGHNA, CDR2 YSLEER. The CDR3 contains 21 residues. Trimming left V 0 bases short and J 4 bases short, with 30 bases between. The CDR3 protein is CASSQEGPPLGGAGSGTEAFF. The CDR3 bases are TGCGCCAGCAGCCAAGAAGGACCTCCTTTGGGGGGGGCAGGATCGGGCACTGAAGCTTTCTTT.

This chain links TRBV9 with TRBJ1-1; no definite D call. Germline-derived CDR1 and CDR2 are SGDLS and YYNGEE. The CDR3 has 12 amino acids. The V and J ends lost 3 bases and 2 bases respectively, with 5 bases between them. CDR3 residues: CASSAVNTEAFF. The CDR3 coding sequence is TGTGCCAGCAGCGCGGTTAACACTGAAGCTTTCTTT.